This TCR beta chain was retrieved from a study of control samples from healthy donors and cancer patients (dated by TCRdb to 2018 to 2020). To prepare the library, the immunoSEQ multiplex PCR assay was applied. TCRdb took this table from immuneACCESS and kept in-frame rearrangements with V and J called. Such tables lack part of the clones; where checked against another copy, unresolved V genes explain under half of the gap, and the rest is unexplained. This sample comprises about 93,000 clones, about 87% of them detected only once. The biggest ten clones account for roughly an eighth of the sample. As concerns this clone: Its antigen is still unknown. There are no base qualities to consult, and no much larger clone falls within one base.

The V end loses 3 bases and the J end loses 4 bases, and a stretch of 16 bases separates them. CDR1 and CDR2 were assigned from the germline V gene (reference sequence) as SGHNT and YYREEE. From the cysteine up to the phenylalanine, the CDR3 has a length of 15 residues. Only the CDR3 region is kept as DNA, spanning 45 bases read in frame from base 1. The sequence came from a woman in her seventies in good health. The V gene is TRBV5-4 and the J gene is TRBJ1-2, with TRBD1 perhaps the D gene, on 5 matching bases. The source material was blood. The bases are TGTGCCAGCAGCTCCCCCGGGGGGTTGAGCTATGGCTACACCTTC. Translation gives CASSSPGGLSYGYTF.